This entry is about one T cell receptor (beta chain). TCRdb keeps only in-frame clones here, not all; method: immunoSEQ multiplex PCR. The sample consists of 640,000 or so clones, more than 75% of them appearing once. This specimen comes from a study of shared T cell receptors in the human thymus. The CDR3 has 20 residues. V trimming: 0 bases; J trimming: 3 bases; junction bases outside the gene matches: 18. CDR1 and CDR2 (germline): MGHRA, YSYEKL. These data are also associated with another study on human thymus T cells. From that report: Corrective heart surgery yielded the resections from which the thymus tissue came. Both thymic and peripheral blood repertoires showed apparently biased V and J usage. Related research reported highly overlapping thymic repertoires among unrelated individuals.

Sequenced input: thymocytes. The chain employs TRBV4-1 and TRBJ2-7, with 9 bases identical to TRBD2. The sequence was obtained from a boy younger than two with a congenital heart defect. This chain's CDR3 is CASSQDRFILGGRAIYEQYF. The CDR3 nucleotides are TGCGCCAGCAGCCAAGATCGGTTTATTTTAGGCGGGAGGGCCATCTACGAGCAGTACTTC.